Below are 27 T cell receptor beta chains sequenced from a single sample in a study of cytomegalovirus exposure and HLA in healthy donors. Primers: 60 Vbeta forward and 13 Jbeta reverse. Generated by immunoSEQ multiplex PCR, the TCRdb table keeps only in-frame clones and is missing some. Found here are over 150,000 clones, about three quarters of them singletons; the top ten hold around 3.6%. The specimen was PBMCs. The receptors shown here come from a middle-aged woman in good health and CMV-seronegative.

The rearrangement links TRBV6-5 to TRBJ2-6; a possible D gene is TRBD2 (5 bases). The germline CDR1 and CDR2 sequences are MNHEY and SVGAGI. This CDR3 comprises 15 residues. The V end was cut by 6 bases, the J end by 1 base, with 10 bases between. The CDR3 bases are TGTGCCAGCAGCGAGGGATCATCTGGGGCCAACGTCCTGACTTTC. Translated, it gives CASSEGSSGANVLTF.

This clone showed up just a few times. Other DNA sequences in the sample encode the same CDR3. This sequence joins TRBV19 and TRBJ1-2; 9 bases agree with TRBD1. The CDR3 runs 13 residues. The germline gives CDR1 LNHDA, CDR2 SQIVND (reference sequence). J lost 5 bases, V lost 6 bases, and 4 bases had no gene match. CDR3 residues: CASSPGQGYGYTF. The DNA of the CDR3 is TGTGCCAGTAGCCCGGGACAGGGTTATGGCTACACCTTC.

The chain has TRBV9 and TRBJ2-3, with no clear D. V lost 0 bases and J lost 0, with 8 bases in between. Looked up from germline, CDR1 is SGDLS and CDR2 is YYNGEE. The CDR3 length is 15 residues. In DNA form, the CDR3 reads TGTGCCAGCAGCGTAGCGCCGGAGAGCACAGATACGCAGTATTTT. Translation gives CASSVAPESTDTQYF. The full variable domain, completed using reference TRBV9 and TRBJ2-3, is DSGVTQTPKHLITATGQRVTLRCSPRSGDLSVYWYQQSLDQGLQFLIQYYNGEERAKGNILERFSAQQFPDLHSELNLSSLELGDSALYFCASSVAPESTDTQYFGPGTRLTVL.

This rearrangement joins TRBV30 to TRBJ2-3; 7 nucleotides line up with TRBD2. CDR3 size: 14 residues. J was trimmed by 6 bases and V by 5 bases; bases with no gene match: 11. Germline loops: CDR1 GTSNPN, CDR2 SVGIG (reference sequence). DNA for the CDR3: TGTGCCTGGTCTAACCTAGCGGAGGTGGATACGCAGTATTTT. Translating it yields CAWSNLAEVDTQYF.

Here the CDR3 DNA reads TGTGCCAGCACTGGGGTAGGAGGGAACTATGGCTACACCTTC. Translation: CASTGVGGNYGYTF. The chain couples TRBV2 to TRBJ1-2; no clear D gene. The CDR3 consists of 14 residues. CDR1 SNHLY and CDR2 FYNNEI come from the germline V gene. V shed 7 bases and J shed 2 bases, with 14 bases lying between them. Based on the CDR3 plus reference TRBV2 and TRBJ1-2, the full variable domain is EPEVTQTPSHQVTQMGQEVILRCVPISNHLYFYWYRQILGQKVEFLVSFYNNEISEKSEIFDDQFSVERPDGSNFTLKIRSTKLEDSAMYFCASTGVGGNYGYTFGSGTRLTVV.

The V call is TRBV7-9, the J call TRBJ2-7; the match to TRBD1 covers 10 bases. The germline V gene encodes CDR1 SEHNR and CDR2 FQNEAQ (reference sequence). The V segment lost 4 bases and the J segment 5 bases; nucleotides outside the gene matches: 5. The CDR3 runs 14 residues. The CDR3 DNA follows: TGTGCCAGCAGCTACCGGGACAGGGGCCACGAGCAGTACTTC. It is translated as CASSYRDRGHEQYF.

The V gene is TRBV6-6, the J gene TRBJ2-2; D may be TRBD1 (6 bases). The CDR3 sequence is 15 residues long. Deletions cut 0 bases from V and 1 base from J, with 6 bases between. Germline CDR1 and CDR2: MNHNY and SVGAGI (reference sequence). CDR3 loop: CASSYSTGNTGELFF. The CDR3 DNA sequence: TGTGCCAGCAGTTACTCGACAGGGAACACCGGGGAGCTGTTTTTT.

The chain employs TRBV7-6 and TRBJ2-5; D is perhaps TRBD2 (6 bases). CDR1 SGHVS and CDR2 FNYEAQ come from the germline V gene. V was pared by 1 base and J by 1 base, with 10 bases between. The CDR3 spans 15 residues. This CDR3 is CASSLESGVQETQYF. The DNA for the CDR3 is TGTGCCAGCAGCTTAGAGTCGGGGGTCCAAGAGACCCAGTACTTC.

This chain connects TRBV7-9 to TRBJ2-1; 8 bases align to TRBD1. CDR3 length: 16 amino acids. The germline gives CDR1 SEHNR, CDR2 FQNEAQ (reference sequence). The J segment lost 3 bases and the V segment lost 1 base, leaving 5 bases of the junction unmatched. The CDR3 DNA follows: TGTGCCAGCAGCTTAGAGACAGGGGCCAACTACAATGAGCAGTTCTTC. Translating it yields CASSLETGANYNEQFF.

This chain joins TRBV7-9 and TRBJ1-4; 10 bases agree with TRBD1. The CDR3 runs 17 residues. V dropped 3 bases and J dropped 0; count of bases not matched to a gene: 4. Per the germline V gene, CDR1 is SEHNR and CDR2 is FQNEAQ (reference sequence). CDR3 amino acids: CASSLGTGVTTNEKLFF. CDR3 DNA: TGTGCCAGCAGCTTGGGGACAGGGGTTACAACTAATGAAAAACTGTTTTTT. The whole variable domain, filled in from reference TRBV7-9 and TRBJ1-4, reads DTGVSQNPRHKITKRGQNVTFRCDPISEHNRLYWYRQTLGQGPEFLTYFQNEAQLEKSRLLSDRFSAERPKGSFSTLEIQRTEQGDSAMYLCASSLGTGVTTNEKLFFGSGTQLSVL.

The gene calls are TRBV30 and TRBJ2-7; D unresolved. The CDR3 covers 12 residues. CDR1 is GTSNPN, CDR2 SVGIG, per germline (reference sequence). The germline V and J ends were trimmed by 4 bases and 4 bases, with 11 bases remaining between them. The CDR3 region has the DNA TGTGCCTGGACCGGTGGTATATACGAGCAGTACTTC. Encoded protein: CAWTGGIYEQYF.

CDR3 sequence (DNA): TGTGCCAGCAGTGTAGGGACAGACTACGAGCAGTACTTC. It codes for CASSVGTDYEQYF. The V gene is TRBV6-1, the J gene TRBJ2-7, with 7 positions matching TRBD1. Germline CDR1 and CDR2: MNHNS and SASEGT. The CDR3 consists of 13 residues. After removal of 4 bases from V and 3 bases from J, the junction contained 3 bases not matched to a gene.

The sample holds one count of this clone. The chain uses TRBV9 and TRBJ1-1; 11 bases match TRBD1. CDR1 SGDLS and CDR2 YYNGEE come from the germline V gene. Trimming at V came to 3 bases and at J to 6 bases, leaving 7 bases not matched to a gene. The CDR3 runs 15 residues. The CDR3 DNA reads as TGTGCCAGCAGCGCCACAGGACAGGGGGCGGCTGAAGCTTTCTTT. This encodes CASSATGQGAAEAFF.

This chain uses TRBV5-8 with TRBJ2-7, with D hard to call. The germline V gene encodes CDR1 SGHTS and CDR2 YDEGEE. The CDR3 runs 11 residues. The CDR3 loop reads CVQDGSYEQYF. CDR3 DNA: TGTGTTCAGGATGGCTCCTACGAGCAGTACTTC.

This rearrangement joins TRBV27 to TRBJ1-6; D is undetermined. The V end was cut by 8 bases, the J end by 14 bases, with 16 bases between. CDR1 and CDR2 (germline): MNHEY, SMNVEV (reference sequence). The CDR3 runs 12 residues. CDR3 DNA sequence: TGTGCCAGCGGTAAGCCGATGAAATCCCTCCACTTT. Encoded protein: CASGKPMKSLHF.

The J gene is TRBJ2-3, the V gene TRBV10-1, with TRBD2 identical over 7 bases. The CDR3 loop spans 15 amino acids. J was trimmed by 2 bases and V by 4 bases; bases with no gene match: 6. Germline CDR1 reads WNHNN; CDR2 reads SYGVQD (reference sequence). The CDR3 loop is CASSASGTNTDTQYF. The CDR3 nucleotides read TGCGCCAGCAGTGCGAGCGGGACTAACACAGATACGCAGTATTTT.

V and J are TRBV7-9 and TRBJ2-2; a weak D match, TRBD2 (6 bases). The length of the CDR3 is 16 residues. Germline-derived CDR1 and CDR2 are SEHNR and FQNEAQ (reference sequence). V lost 5 bases, J lost 5 bases, and 18 bases lay in between. The CDR3 DNA follows: TGTGCCAGCAGCCCACCGGGACTCGCCCCAACCGGGGAGCTGTTTTTT. Translating gives CASSPPGLAPTGELFF. Supplemented by reference TRBV7-9 and TRBJ2-2, the full variable domain reads DTGVSQNPRHKITKRGQNVTFRCDPISEHNRLYWYRQTLGQGPEFLTYFQNEAQLEKSRLLSDRFSAERPKGSFSTLEIQRTEQGDSAMYLCASSPPGLAPTGELFFGEGSRLTVL.

This rearrangement joins TRBV6-5 to TRBJ2-1; tentatively, D is TRBD2 (6 bases). Germline values: CDR1 MNHEY, CDR2 SVGAGI. V was cut by 5 bases and J by 12 bases, with 14 bases left in between. This CDR3 spans 12 amino acids. Here the CDR3 DNA reads TGTGCCAGCAGTAAGCAGAGGGACTTGCAGTTCTTC. It yields the protein CASSKQRDLQFF.

The genes are TRBV5-5 and TRBJ2-5, with D possibly being TRBD2 (6 bases). This CDR3 has 14 residues. Germline V gene data show CDR1 as SGHKS and CDR2 as YYEKEE (reference sequence). Trimming stripped 0 bases from V and 5 bases from J, with 11 bases between. The CDR3 sequence is CASSLGAGGETQYF. CDR3 DNA: TGTGCCAGCAGCTTGGGGGCTGGAGGGGAGACCCAGTACTTC.

The rearrangement joins TRBV29-1 to TRBJ2-2; D might be TRBD2 (6 bases). The CDR3 is made up of 15 amino acids. The germline V gene has CDR1 SQVTM and CDR2 ANQGSEA. Trimming took 2 bases from V and 6 from J, leaving 16 bases between them. As DNA, the CDR3 is TGCAGCGTTGAAATGGGGGGTTTGCGTGCCGGGGAGCTGTTTTTT. It specifies CSVEMGGLRAGELFF.

The gene calls are TRBV7-2 and TRBJ2-5; the D gene is possibly TRBD2 (5 bases). V lost 1 base, J lost 5 bases, and 17 bases lay in between. The germline gives CDR1 SGHTA, CDR2 FQGNSA. The CDR3 consists of 16 residues. This chain's CDR3 is CASSLVGLEATETQYF. The CDR3 DNA reads as TGTGCCAGCAGCTTAGTAGGTCTGGAGGCAACGGAGACCCAGTACTTC.

The chain couples TRBV13 to TRBJ2-7; 9 nucleotides agree with TRBD1. Per germline, CDR1 PRHDT and CDR2 FYEKMQ (reference sequence). The CDR3 runs 15 residues. The V and J ends lost 5 bases and 0 bases, in that order; junction bases with no gene match: 5. CDR3 nucleotide sequence: TGTGCCAGCAGCCCGGGACAGGGTTCCTCCTACGAGCAGTACTTC. Its translation is CASSPGQGSSYEQYF.

The V gene is TRBV7-2, the J gene TRBJ1-1, with D uncertain. The CDR3 length is 14 residues. The germline gives CDR1 SGHTA, CDR2 FQGNSA. V lost 5 bases to trimming and J lost 0 bases, with 10 bases between them. The DNA of the CDR3 is TGTGCCAGCAGCCCTGGCCTCTTGAACACTGAAGCTTTCTTT. This gives the protein CASSPGLLNTEAFF.

This clone has more than one count but fewer than ten. The rearrangement links TRBV18 to TRBJ1-5, with D perhaps matching TRBD1 (6 bases). Germline V lookup: CDR1 KGHSH, CDR2 LQKENI. The CDR3 covers 16 residues. V was pared by 2 bases and J by 2 bases, with 13 bases between. This CDR3 reads CASSPSRAGGNQPQHF. CDR3 sequence (DNA): TGTGCCAGCTCACCATCGAGGGCAGGGGGCAATCAGCCCCAGCATTTT. Variable domain in full (rest from reference TRBV18 and TRBJ1-5): NAGVMQNPRHLVRRRGQEARLRCSPMKGHSHVYWYRQLPEEGLKFMVYLQKENIIDESGMPKERFSAEFPKEGPSILRIQQVVRGDSAAYFCASSPSRAGGNQPQHFGDGTRLSIL.

Concerning this clone: The junction departs from germline at one end; a sequencing error may be responsible. The chain has TRBV7-9 and TRBJ1-5; 10 nucleotides agree with TRBD1. Germline CDR1 is SEHNR and CDR2 is FQNEAQ (reference sequence). There are 15 residues in the CDR3. The CDR3, as DNA: TGTGCCAGCAGTTTAGGGGGACAGGGGCATCAGCCCCAGCATTTT. Its translation: CASSLGGQGHQPQHF.

The J gene is TRBJ2-5, the V gene TRBV6-5, with TRBD2 matching over 7 bases. Losses at the gene ends were 2 bases for V and 4 bases for J; bases not matched to a gene: 7. Germline CDR1 is MNHEY and CDR2 is SVGAGI. The CDR3 covers 15 residues. The CDR3 protein is CASSYHLGGGETQYF. The CDR3 nucleotides read TGTGCCAGCAGTTACCACCTGGGGGGGGGAGAGACCCAGTACTTC.

The chain uses TRBV30 and TRBJ2-5; 9 bases line up with TRBD2. The DNA end favors TRBJ2-7, so the J call may be wrong. Germline V gene lookup returns CDR1 GTSNPN and CDR2 SVGIG (reference sequence). The CDR3 runs to 15 residues. The CDR3 bases are TGTGCCTGGAGTGTGGGAGCTAGCGGGACCTACGAGCAGTACTTC. Amino acids: CAWSVGASGTYEQYF.